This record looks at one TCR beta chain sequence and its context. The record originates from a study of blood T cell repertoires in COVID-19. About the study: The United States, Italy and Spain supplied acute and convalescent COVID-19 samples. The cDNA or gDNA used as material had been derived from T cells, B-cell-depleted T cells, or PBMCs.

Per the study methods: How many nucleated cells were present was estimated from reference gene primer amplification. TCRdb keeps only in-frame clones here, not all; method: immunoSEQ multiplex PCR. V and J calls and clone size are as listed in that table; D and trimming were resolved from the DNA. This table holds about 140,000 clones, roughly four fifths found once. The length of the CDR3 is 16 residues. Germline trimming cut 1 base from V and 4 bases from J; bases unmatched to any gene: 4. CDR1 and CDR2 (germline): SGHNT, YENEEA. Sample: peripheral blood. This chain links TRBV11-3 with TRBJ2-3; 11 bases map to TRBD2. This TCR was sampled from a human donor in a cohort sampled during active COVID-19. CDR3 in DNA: TGTGCCAGCAGCTTAGCGGGACTAGCGGTTCCAGATACGCAGTATTTT. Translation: CASSLAGLAVPDTQYF.